This is a list of T cell receptor beta chains from one sample in a study of T cell responses to AZD1222 COVID-19 vaccine. Generated by immunoSEQ multiplex PCR, the TCRdb table keeps only in-frame clones and is missing some. The sample holds 150,000 to 180,000 clones, 90% seen once. The source material was peripheral blood, sampled on day 0 of AZD1222 vaccination. These receptors were obtained from an adult in good health. Each CDR3 is given with its conserved first and last residue. A D gene is named only where the DNA matches it firmly. Clone size appears in some rows only: once, few, many, or a class for an expanded clone.

D gene,J gene,V gene,clone size,CDR3 DNA,CDR3 protein
NA,TRBJ1-5,TRBV5-1,NA,TGCGCCAGCAGCCCGGGGGACGGTAATCAGCCCCAGCATTTT,CASSPGDGNQPQHF
NA,TRBJ1-2,TRBV6-4,NA,TGTGCCAGCAGCCCGGGCCCAAAGCTTGGCTACACCTTC,CASSPGPKLGYTF
NA,TRBJ1-3,TRBV7-2,NA,TGTGCCAGCGGAACCGGGACGCCAAGCTCTGGAAACACCATATATTTT,CASGTGTPSSGNTIYF
TRBD1,TRBJ2-6,TRBV5-8,NA,TGTGCCAGCAGCTCCCTTCAGGGACAGGGAACCCTTGCTGGGGCCAACGTCCTGACTTTC,CASSSLQGQGTLAGANVLTF
TRBD2,TRBJ2-3,TRBV11-3,NA,TGTGCCAGCAGCTTAGGCGAGCGGGGTTTGGGTACGCAGTATTTT,CASSLGERGLGTQYF
NA,TRBJ2-7,TRBV7-3,NA,TGTGCCAGCAGCTTAACGTCCCCCAAAAGGATGTACGAGCAGTACTTC,CASSLTSPKRMYEQYF
NA,TRBJ1-3,TRBV9,NA,TGTGCCAGCAGCCCCCTGGCAGGTCCTGGAAACACCATATATTTT,CASSPLAGPGNTIYF
TRBD2,TRBJ2-7,TRBV4-2,few,TGTGCCAGCAGCCCCTGGGGCGGGGGGGCTAGCTCCTACGAGCAGTACTTC,CASSPWGGGASSYEQYF
TRBD1,TRBJ1-2,TRBV6-5,NA,TGTGCCAGCAAACGGACAGGGTCGTATGGCTACACCTTC,CASKRTGSYGYTF
TRBD2,TRBJ2-7,TRBV18,NA,TGTGCCAGCTCGCCGAAGCGGGAAGAGCAGTACTTC,CASSPKREEQYF
NA,TRBJ2-1,TRBV3-1/TRBV3-2,once,TGTGCCAGCAGCCAAGATAACAAGGGGGGCTCCTACAATGAGCAGTTCTTC,CASSQDNKGGSYNEQFF
TRBD1,TRBJ2-7,TRBV5-8,NA,TGTGCCAGCAGCTTGGGGGACAGGATGACCTACGAGCAGTACTTC,CASSLGDRMTYEQYF
TRBD1,TRBJ1-2,TRBV6-4,NA,TGTGCCAGCAGTCGACGTTCGGGGCAGGGGGCTTATGGCTACACCTTC,CASSRRSGQGAYGYTF
NA,TRBJ1-2,TRBV12-3/TRBV12-4,NA,TGTGCCAGCAGTTCCCGCTCCTTCTATGGCTACACCTTC,CASSSRSFYGYTF
TRBD1,TRBJ1-2,TRBV11-3,NA,TGTGCCAGCAGCGGGGACTGGACAGGGAATGGCTACACCTTC,CASSGDWTGNGYTF
NA,TRBJ1-1,TRBV10-1,NA,TGCGCCAGCAGTGAATCCGCCAGGGGAGCAGGGGCTTTCTTT,CASSESARGAGAFF
NA,TRBJ1-2,TRBV9,NA,TGTGCCAGCAGCGTAGACCAGCATGGCTACACCTTC,CASSVDQHGYTF
TRBD1,TRBJ1-6,TRBV13,NA,TGTGCCAGCAGCTTACTCTCTACAGGGGGAAATTCACCCCTCCACTTT,CASSLLSTGGNSPLHF
NA,TRBJ2-2,TRBV6-5,NA,TGTGCCACTTTGACCGCTGCCGGGGAGCTGTTTTTT,CATLTAAGELFF
TRBD2,TRBJ2-1,TRBV7-9,NA,TGTGCCAGCAGCTCGTCCGGGACTAGCAAGACCCTCTACAATGAGCAGTTCTTC,CASSSSGTSKTLYNEQFF
NA,TRBJ1-1,TRBV9,NA,TGTGCCAGCAGCACCAACAGGGATGGATTGTGGACTGAAGCTTTCTTT,CASSTNRDGLWTEAFF
NA,TRBJ1-1,TRBV25-1,NA,TGTGCCAGCAGTCTGAACTCCCCGCAAGACGAAGCTTTCTTT,CASSLNSPQDEAFF
NA,TRBJ2-7,TRBV6-5,NA,TGTGCCAGCAGACTAGGGACACTCTACGAGCAGTACTTC,CASRLGTLYEQYF
TRBD1,TRBJ1-2,TRBV7-2,NA,TGTGCCAGCAGCTTATACAGGGGACAGGGCTATGGCTACACCTTC,CASSLYRGQGYGYTF
NA,TRBJ1-2,TRBV5-6,NA,TGTGCCAGCAGCCGACTGACTGGCTACACCTTC,CASSRLTGYTF
NA,TRBJ2-2,TRBV9,NA,TGTGCCAGCAGCGCGCTGGGGTCGGCAGGGGAGCTGTTTTTT,CASSALGSAGELFF
TRBD1,TRBJ2-2,TRBV10-3,once,TGTGCCATCGGCCGCTCAGGGGGCGCGAACACCGGGGAGCTGTTTTTT,CAIGRSGGANTGELFF
NA,TRBJ2-6,TRBV28,NA,TGTGCCAGCAGTCCTCTACAGCCTCTTGGGGCCAACGTCCTGACTTTC,CASSPLQPLGANVLTF
NA,TRBJ2-7,TRBV4-1,NA,TGCGCCAGCAGCCCAACCCCCCTGGTTAGAGCGGGTTACGAGCAGTACTTC,CASSPTPLVRAGYEQYF
NA,TRBJ1-2,TRBV7-9,NA,TGTGCCAGCAGCCTTATAGCGGGGTATGGCTACACCTTC,CASSLIAGYGYTF
NA,TRBJ2-1,TRBV7-9,NA,TGTGCCAGCAGTTCACTAGGTTTCTTC,CASSSLGFF
NA,TRBJ1-5,TRBV21-1,once,TGTGCCCCCAAGTATAGCAATCAGCCCCAGCATTTT,CAPKYSNQPQHF
NA,TRBJ1-6,TRBV7-3,NA,TGTGCCAGCAGCTTCTCGGCGGGGGATTCACCCCTCCACTTT,CASSFSAGDSPLHF
NA,TRBJ1-4,TRBV10-3,NA,TGTGCCATCAGTGAAGCGAATGAAAAACTGTTTTTT,CAISEANEKLFF
NA,TRBJ1-4,TRBV29-1,NA,TGCAGCGTTTCAGGGAGGCGGGGTGAAAAACTGTTTTTT,CSVSGRRGEKLFF
TRBD1,TRBJ1-2,TRBV18,few,TGTGCCAGCTCACCGGAGACAGGGTCCGCTAAGAGCTATGGCTACACCTTC,CASSPETGSAKSYGYTF